The 31 T cell receptor beta chains listed next were all sequenced from one sample in a study of blood T cell repertoires in COVID-19. Sequencing was performed with immunoSEQ multiplex PCR; in TCRdb, only in-frame clones are kept and a portion is missing. Among 200,000 to 250,000 clones listed, around 83% were seen once. The specimen sequenced was peripheral blood. These TCRs come from a woman aged 70-85 years with COVID-19, enrolled during active disease.

J is TRBJ1-2 and V is TRBV4-1; tentatively, D is TRBD1 (5 bases). Deletions cut 1 base from V and 4 bases from J, with 10 bases between. The CDR3 length is 14 residues. Germline V gives CDR1 MGHRA, CDR2 YSYEKL. For the CDR3, the DNA is TGCGCCAGCAGCCAAGGGCAGGGAGGCTATGGCTACACCTTC. As protein: CASSQGQGGYGYTF.

J is TRBJ2-7 and V is TRBV4-1; 8 positions agree with TRBD1. After removal of 0 bases from V and 3 bases from J, the junction contained 4 bases not matched to a gene. The CDR3 totals 15 residues. In germline, CDR1 is MGHRA, CDR2 YSYEKL. This chain's CDR3 is CASSQDGGTGYEQYF. The CDR3 DNA is TGCGCCAGCAGCCAAGATGGTGGGACAGGCTACGAGCAGTACTTC.

The chain has TRBV9 and TRBJ1-3; D may be TRBD1 (5 bases). The CDR3 is 14 amino acids. V was cut by 4 bases and J by 4 bases, with 12 bases left in between. Per the germline V gene, CDR1 is SGDLS and CDR2 is YYNGEE. The CDR3: CASSQGASGNTIYF. The CDR3 DNA sequence: TGTGCCAGCAGCCAAGGGGCGTCCGGAAACACCATATATTTT.

The gene calls are TRBV5-1 and TRBJ2-5; 11 bases agree with TRBD2. CDR1 and CDR2 (germline): SGHRS, YFSETQ. The CDR3 sequence is 16 residues long. With 4 bases clipped from V and 5 bases from J, the junction kept 10 bases outside the gene matches. The CDR3 DNA is TGCGCCAGCAGCCCTACTAGCGGGAGTAGGAGGGAGACCCAGTACTTC. This sequence encodes CASSPTSGSRRETQYF.

This clone came up once. The gene calls are TRBV19 and TRBJ1-5; D possibly corresponds to TRBD1 (5 bases). V was cut by 6 bases and J by 1 base, with 13 bases left in between. Germline CDR1 is LNHDA and CDR2 is SQIVND (reference sequence). The CDR3 contains 15 residues. The CDR3 nucleotides are TGTGCCAGTAGACCGGCAGGGCCGAGCAATCAGCCCCAGCATTTT. It yields the protein CASRPAGPSNQPQHF. The entire variable domain, with the rest obtained from reference TRBV19 and TRBJ1-5, is as follows: DGGITQSPKYLFRKEGQNVTLSCEQNLNHDAMYWYRQDPGQGLRLIYYSQIVNDFQKGDIAEGYSVSREKKESFPLTVTSAQKNPTAFYLCASRPAGPSNQPQHFGDGTRLSIL.

This clone was counted only a few times. The chain is built from TRBV2 and TRBJ2-7; D is ambiguous. The CDR3 has 12 residues. The ends were cut back, 8 bases at V and 1 base at J, with 9 bases in the middle. CDR1 is SNHLY, CDR2 FYNNEI, per germline. The CDR3: CASVGLSYEQYF. CDR3 nucleotide sequence: TGTGCCAGCGTCGGTCTTTCCTACGAGCAGTACTTC.

This chain links TRBV19 with TRBJ2-5, with a weak D call TRBD2 (7 bases). Trimming pared 10 bases from V and 2 bases from J, leaving 23 bases between. The CDR3 runs to 16 residues. Germline V gene lookup returns CDR1 LNHDA and CDR2 SQIVND (reference sequence). The CDR3 reads CATQMGGAGSQETQYF. In DNA form, the CDR3 reads TGTGCCACTCAAATGGGGGGGGCAGGGTCACAAGAGACCCAGTACTTC.

The chain recombines TRBV21-1 with TRBJ1-5; the table's D call of TRBD1 was not tested on the DNA. TRBV21-1 is labeled a pseudogene. This CDR3 spans 15 amino acids. Here the CDR3 DNA reads TGTGCCAGCAGCAAAAGCAAGGACAGCAGGCAGCCCCAGCATTTT. Protein sequence: CASSKSKDSRQPQHF.

J is TRBJ1-2 and V is TRBV29-1; TRBD1 might be the D (5 bases). This CDR3 spans 14 amino acids. In germline, CDR1 is SQVTM, CDR2 ANQGSEA. Deletions cut 0 bases from V and 6 bases from J, with 14 bases between. The CDR3, as DNA: TGCAGCGTTGAAGACTGGGGGGTTGGAAATGGCTACACCTTC. Translation: CSVEDWGVGNGYTF.

V gene TRBV7-2 combines with J gene TRBJ1-2; D is possibly TRBD1 (5 bases). The CDR3 has 13 amino acids. Trimming took 4 bases from V and 8 from J, leaving 14 bases between them. The germline CDR1 and CDR2 sequences are SGHTA and FQGNSA. CDR3 protein: CASSSPGLGGYTF. The CDR3 DNA reads TGTGCCAGCAGCTCACCAGGGTTGGGCGGCTACACCTTC.

Here the CDR3 reads CASSQHREGTGELFF. In DNA, the CDR3 is TGCGCCAGCAGCCAACACAGGGAAGGAACCGGGGAGCTGTTTTTT. The chain has TRBV4-3 and TRBJ2-2; D is perhaps TRBD1 (6 bases). Germline CDR1 is LGHNA and CDR2 is YSLEER. V lost 2 bases and J lost 5, with 12 bases in between. The CDR3 is made up of 15 amino acids.

The rearrangement links TRBV6-6 to TRBJ1-5, with D perhaps TRBD1 (5 bases). Trimming stripped 6 bases from V and 15 bases from J, with 18 bases between. CDR1 and CDR2 from the germline V gene are MNHNY and SVGAGI (reference sequence). There are 12 residues in the CDR3. The CDR3 here is CASSSQGASGHF. As DNA, the CDR3 is TGTGCCAGCAGCTCCCAGGGAGCTAGCGGGCATTTT.

The CDR3 spells CASSPRTGQSGEQYF. DNA for the CDR3: TGTGCCAGCAGCCCCCGGACAGGACAAAGTGGCGAGCAGTACTTC. The gene calls are TRBV7-2 and TRBJ2-7; TRBD1 aligns across 7 bases. CDR1 and CDR2 from the germline V gene are SGHTA and FQGNSA. V gave up 5 bases and J gave up 6 bases; unmatched junction bases: 13. The CDR3 consists of 15 residues.

This clone was seen a handful of times. The J gene is TRBJ1-5, the V gene TRBV4-2, with 7 bases matching TRBD1. This CDR3 region has 16 residues. V was pared by 3 bases and J by 1 base, with 6 bases of the junction left unmatched. Germline V gene data show CDR1 as LGHNA and CDR2 as YNFKEQ. CDR3: CASSQSTGNSNQPQHF. The CDR3 bases are TGTGCCAGCAGCCAGTCGACAGGGAACAGCAATCAGCCCCAGCATTTT.

V and J are TRBV28 and TRBJ2-3; TRBD1 might be the D (5 bases). Germline values: CDR1 MDHEN, CDR2 SYDVKM. V was cut by 4 bases and J by 9 bases, with 11 bases left in between. The CDR3 sequence is 12 residues long. CDR3: CASSSRAITQYF. Here the CDR3 DNA reads TGTGCCAGCAGTTCCAGGGCTATCACGCAGTATTTT.

CDR3 sequence reads: CASSQAAGAPTPLYYEQYF. The CDR3 nucleotides read TGTGCCAGCAGCCAAGCGGCGGGAGCGCCTACCCCCCTTTACTACGAGCAGTACTTC. The rearrangement joins TRBV3-1 (or the pseudogene TRBV3-2) to TRBJ2-7; 7 bases match TRBD2. Per the germline V gene, CDR1 is LGHDT and CDR2 is YNNKEL (reference sequence). Trimming removed 1 base from V and 3 bases from J; junction bases left unmatched: 18. This CDR3 is built from 19 residues.

The J gene is TRBJ1-4, the V gene TRBV18; TRBD1 agrees at 7 bases. CDR3 length equals 15 residues. Germline V gene sequence: CDR1 KGHSH, CDR2 LQKENI. V lost 3 bases, J lost 5 bases, and 6 bases stayed unmatched. The CDR3 nucleotides read TGTGCCAGCTCACCGCCGGGACAGCCAAATGAAAAACTGTTTTTT. It codes for CASSPPGQPNEKLFF.

V usage is TRBV6-2 or TRBV6-3 and J usage is TRBJ2-1; TRBD2 matches 15 bases. CDR3 length: 21 amino acids. Per germline, CDR1 MNHEY and CDR2 SVGEGT. V lost 3 bases, J lost 1 base, and 13 bases stayed unmatched. The CDR3 bases are TGTGCCAGCAGTTATCCCCGGACTAGCGGGAGGGCCAAGTTGTCCTACAATGAGCAGTTCTTC. Translation: CASSYPRTSGRAKLSYNEQFF.

The rearrangement uses TRBV2 and TRBJ2-7; tentatively, D is TRBD1 (5 bases). Germline CDR1 reads SNHLY; CDR2 reads FYNNEI. This CDR3 spans 14 amino acids. The V end lost 4 bases, the J end lost 0 bases, and 10 bases lay between the germline ends. As DNA, the CDR3 is TGTGCCAGCAGTGGCTCGACAGTCTCCTACGAGCAGTACTTC. It is translated as CASSGSTVSYEQYF. The whole variable domain, filled in from reference TRBV2 and TRBJ2-7, reads EPEVTQTPSHQVTQMGQEVILRCVPISNHLYFYWYRQILGQKVEFLVSFYNNEISEKSEIFDDQFSVERPDGSNFTLKIRSTKLEDSAMYFCASSGSTVSYEQYFGPGTRLTVT.

The chain links TRBV28 to TRBJ1-2; 7 bases align to TRBD1. CDR3 length: 14 amino acids. Looked up from germline, CDR1 is MDHEN and CDR2 is SYDVKM. The ends lost 6 bases at V and 5 bases at J; junction bases unmatched: 9. This CDR3 is CASRETGTAYGYTF. The CDR3 DNA reads as TGTGCCAGCAGGGAAACCGGGACAGCGTATGGCTACACCTTC.

The rearrangement uses TRBV9 and TRBJ1-3, with TRBD1 identical over 10 bases. The CDR3 loop spans 19 amino acids. Germline-derived CDR1 and CDR2 are SGDLS and YYNGEE. Trimming took 3 bases from V and 0 from J; bases not matched to a gene: 12. CDR3 nucleotides: TGTGCCAGCAGCGCAGAAGGAGGGACAGGGGACATCTCTGGAAACACCATATATTTT. Protein product: CASSAEGGTGDISGNTIYF. Full variable domain (missing parts from reference TRBV9 and TRBJ1-3): DSGVTQTPKHLITATGQRVTLRCSPRSGDLSVYWYQQSLDQGLQFLIQYYNGEERAKGNILERFSAQQFPDLHSELNLSSLELGDSALYFCASSAEGGTGDISGNTIYFGEGSWLTVV.

This chain uses TRBV3-1 (or the pseudogene TRBV3-2) with TRBJ1-2; a possible D gene is TRBD1 (5 bases). Germline CDR1 LGHDT, CDR2 YNNKEL (reference sequence). Trimming pared 3 bases from V and 4 bases from J, leaving 24 bases between. The CDR3 has 18 amino acids. The CDR3 region has the DNA TGTGCCAGCAGCCATTCCCGGGGGGGGGTCCTTCCCCCCTATGGCTACACCTTC. It yields the protein CASSHSRGGVLPPYGYTF.

This clone was seen once. The chain carries TRBV18 and TRBJ1-2; 12 bases map to TRBD1. This CDR3 has 16 amino acids. Germline CDR1 reads KGHSH; CDR2 reads LQKENI. The trim removed 3 bases at V and 7 bases at J, leaving 9 bases unmatched. The DNA of the CDR3 is TGTGCCAGCTCACCTTATGCCGGGACAGGGGGCTTTGGCTACACCTTC. Translation gives CASSPYAGTGGFGYTF.

The J gene is TRBJ1-3, the V gene TRBV19; D gene uncertain. The CDR3 contains 13 residues. V lost 7 bases and J lost 4, with 11 bases in between. Germline V gene sequence: CDR1 LNHDA, CDR2 SQIVND (reference sequence). CDR3 region: CASTLPGGNTIYF. The CDR3, as DNA: TGTGCCAGTACCCTCCCCGGGGGAAACACCATATATTTT.

The V gene is TRBV20-1, the J gene TRBJ2-3; the D is unclear. Between the trimmed V and J ends, which lost 6 bases and 4 bases, there was a span of 8 bases. CDR3 size: 11 residues. CDR1 is DFQATT, CDR2 SNEGSKA, per germline (reference sequence). CDR3 sequence: CSAIEADTQYF. The CDR3 DNA reads TGCAGTGCCATCGAGGCAGATACGCAGTATTTT.

The V call is TRBV6-5, the J call TRBJ2-7; TRBD2 matches at 7 bases. With V trimmed by 4 bases and J by 10 bases, 16 bases remained unmatched. Germline assignment: CDR1 MNHEY and CDR2 SVGAGI. This CDR3 has 15 residues. DNA for the CDR3: TGTGCCAGCAGTTCTCTTATAGGGAGGGTTACGGAACAGTACTTC. It translates to CASSSLIGRVTEQYF.

The V and J genes are TRBV7-6 and TRBJ1-2; a weak D match, TRBD1 (5 bases). Germline V lookup: CDR1 SGHVS, CDR2 FNYEAQ. V lost 3 bases to trimming and J lost 6 bases, with 17 bases between them. The CDR3 has 15 residues. CDR3 loop: CASSFTGRLGDGYTF. The CDR3 DNA follows: TGTGCCAGCAGCTTTACAGGCAGACTGGGCGATGGCTACACCTTC.

This chain uses TRBV19 with TRBJ1-1; 9 nucleotides align to TRBD1. Germline lookup yields CDR1 LNHDA and CDR2 SQIVND (reference sequence). This CDR3 contains 15 residues. Germline trimming cut 5 bases from V and 6 bases from J; bases unmatched to any gene: 10. The CDR3 coding sequence is TGTGCCAGTAGTGATCCCGGGACAGGGAGCTCTGAAGCTTTCTTT. Translation gives CASSDPGTGSSEAFF. The variable domain in full, with the rest retrieved from reference TRBV19 and TRBJ1-1, is DGGITQSPKYLFRKEGQNVTLSCEQNLNHDAMYWYRQDPGQGLRLIYYSQIVNDFQKGDIAEGYSVSREKKESFPLTVTSAQKNPTAFYLCASSDPGTGSSEAFFGQGTRLTVV.

The CDR3 DNA follows: TGTGCCAGCAGTTTGACAGGGCCAGTTCGGAACACTGAAGCTTTCTTT. Encoded protein: CASSLTGPVRNTEAFF. The J gene is TRBJ1-1, the V gene TRBV28; 7 nucleotides match TRBD1. The germline V gene encodes CDR1 MDHEN and CDR2 SYDVKM. V trimming: 3 bases; J trimming: 1 base; junction bases outside the gene matches: 8. The CDR3 sequence is 16 residues long.

The chain uses TRBV5-4 and TRBJ1-1; the D gene is possibly TRBD1 (5 bases). The length of the CDR3 is 14 residues. The V end lost 4 bases, the J end lost 3 bases, and 13 bases lay between the germline ends. From germline, CDR1 is SGHNT and CDR2 YYREEE (reference sequence). This chain's CDR3 is CASSTEQVYTEAFF. The CDR3 DNA sequence: TGTGCCAGCAGCACCGAACAGGTATACACTGAAGCTTTCTTT.

This chain links TRBV13 with TRBJ1-1; 7 bases line up with TRBD1. With V trimmed by 5 bases and J by 2 bases, 17 bases remained unmatched. The CDR3 sequence is 18 residues long. The V gene's germline CDR1 is PRHDT and CDR2 FYEKMQ (reference sequence). The CDR3 loop is CASSNIRGRGFRNTEAFF. The CDR3 DNA is TGTGCCAGCAGCAACATACGCGGCAGGGGGTTTAGAAACACTGAAGCTTTCTTT.